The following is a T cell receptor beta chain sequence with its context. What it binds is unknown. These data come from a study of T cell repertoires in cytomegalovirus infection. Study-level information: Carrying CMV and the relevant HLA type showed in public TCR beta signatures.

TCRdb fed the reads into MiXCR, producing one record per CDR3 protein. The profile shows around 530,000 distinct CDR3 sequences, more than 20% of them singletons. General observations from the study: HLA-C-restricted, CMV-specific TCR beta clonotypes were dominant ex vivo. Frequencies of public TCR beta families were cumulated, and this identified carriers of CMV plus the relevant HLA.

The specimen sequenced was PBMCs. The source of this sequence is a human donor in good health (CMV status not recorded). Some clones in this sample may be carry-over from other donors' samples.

The CDR3 loop reads CASSLDFVVAGANVLTF. For the CDR3, the DNA is TGCGCCAGCAGCTTGGATTTTGTGGTAGCTGGGGCCAACGTCCTGACTTTC. The chain is built from TRBV5-1 and TRBJ2-6; D is ambiguous. Germline V gene data show CDR1 as SGHRS and CDR2 as YFSETQ. Trimming stripped 0 bases from V and 2 bases from J, with 12 bases between. The CDR3 totals 17 residues.